This TCR beta chain is drawn from a study of neurological immune-mediated disorders. Sorted libraries drew on more than 850,000 CD4+ or CD8+ T cells. This clonotype was seen at least ten times. The cDNA was synthesized by means of template-switch 5'RACE, which was carried out with 10-nucleotide random UMIs. TCRdb reanalysed the 5' RACE reads using MiXCR and keeps one entry per CDR3 protein. The repertoire holds 25,000 to 35,000 distinct CDR3 sequences, with approximately 5% as singletons. The CDR3 has 15 amino acids. The V end lost 0 bases, the J end lost 8 bases, and 15 bases lay between the germline ends. Germline CDR1 reads SGHRS; CDR2 reads YFSETQ.

The sequenced sample was CD4+ T cells from blood. The rearrangement joins TRBV5-1 to TRBJ2-4; maybe TRBD1 (5 bases). The receptor was isolated from a woman aged 50 to 60 in good health. The CDR3 nucleotides read TGCGCCAGCAGCTTGGGGTGGCAGGCCAGGGACATTCAGTACTTC. This encodes CASSLGWQARDIQYF.